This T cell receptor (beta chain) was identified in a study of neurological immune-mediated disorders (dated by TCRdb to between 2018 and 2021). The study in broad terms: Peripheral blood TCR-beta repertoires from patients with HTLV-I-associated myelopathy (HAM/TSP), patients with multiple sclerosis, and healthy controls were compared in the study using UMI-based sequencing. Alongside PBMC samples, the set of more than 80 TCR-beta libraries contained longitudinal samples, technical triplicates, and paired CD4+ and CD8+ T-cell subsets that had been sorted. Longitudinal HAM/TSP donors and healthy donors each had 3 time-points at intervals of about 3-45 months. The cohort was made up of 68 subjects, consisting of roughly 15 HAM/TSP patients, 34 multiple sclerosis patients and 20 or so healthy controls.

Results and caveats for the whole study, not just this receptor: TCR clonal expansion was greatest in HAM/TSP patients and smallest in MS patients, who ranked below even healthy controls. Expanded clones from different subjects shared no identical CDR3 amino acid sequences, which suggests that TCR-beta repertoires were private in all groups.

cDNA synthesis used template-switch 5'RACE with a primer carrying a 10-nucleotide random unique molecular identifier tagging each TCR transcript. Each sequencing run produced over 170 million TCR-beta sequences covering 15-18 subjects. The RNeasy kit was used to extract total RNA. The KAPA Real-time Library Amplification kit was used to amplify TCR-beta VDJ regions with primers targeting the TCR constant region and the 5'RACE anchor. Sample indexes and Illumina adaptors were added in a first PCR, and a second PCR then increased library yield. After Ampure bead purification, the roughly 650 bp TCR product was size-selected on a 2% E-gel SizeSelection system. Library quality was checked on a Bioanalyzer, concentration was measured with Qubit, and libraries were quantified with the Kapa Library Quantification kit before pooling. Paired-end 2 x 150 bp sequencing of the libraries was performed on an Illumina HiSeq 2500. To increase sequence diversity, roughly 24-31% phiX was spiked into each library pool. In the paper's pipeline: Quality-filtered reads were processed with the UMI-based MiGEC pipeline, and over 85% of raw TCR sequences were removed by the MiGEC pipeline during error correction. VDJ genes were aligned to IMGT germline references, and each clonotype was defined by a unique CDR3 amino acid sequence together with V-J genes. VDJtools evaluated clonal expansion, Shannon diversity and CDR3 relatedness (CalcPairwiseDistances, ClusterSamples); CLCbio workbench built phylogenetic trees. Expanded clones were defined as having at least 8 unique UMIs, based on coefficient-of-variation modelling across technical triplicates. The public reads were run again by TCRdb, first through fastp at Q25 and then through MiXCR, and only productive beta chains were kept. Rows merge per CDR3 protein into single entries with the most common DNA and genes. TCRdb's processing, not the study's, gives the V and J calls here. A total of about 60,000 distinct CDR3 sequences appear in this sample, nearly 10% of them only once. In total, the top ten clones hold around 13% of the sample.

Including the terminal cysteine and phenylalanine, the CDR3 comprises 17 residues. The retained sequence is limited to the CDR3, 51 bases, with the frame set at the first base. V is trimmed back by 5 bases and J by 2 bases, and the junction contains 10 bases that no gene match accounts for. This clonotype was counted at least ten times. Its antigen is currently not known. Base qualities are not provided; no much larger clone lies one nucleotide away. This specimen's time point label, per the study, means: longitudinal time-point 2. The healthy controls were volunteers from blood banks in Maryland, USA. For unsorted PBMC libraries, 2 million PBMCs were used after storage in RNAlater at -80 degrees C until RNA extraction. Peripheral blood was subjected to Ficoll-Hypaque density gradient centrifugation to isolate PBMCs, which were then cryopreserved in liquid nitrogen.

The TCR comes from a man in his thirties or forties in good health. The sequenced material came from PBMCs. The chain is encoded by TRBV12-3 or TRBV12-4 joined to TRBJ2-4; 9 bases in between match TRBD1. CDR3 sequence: CASSTGGQGGSKNIQYF. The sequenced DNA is TGTGCCAGCAGTACCGGGGGACAGGGCGGGTCCAAAAACATTCAGTACTTC.